Shown below are 17 T cell receptor beta chains from a single sample sequenced in a study of early stage breast cancer tumors (dated by TCRdb to about 2017). Library prep was done by the immunoSEQ multiplex PCR assay. Not all clones reach the TCRdb copy of this immuneACCESS table, which keeps in-frame sequences only. Checked studies attribute under half of the gap to unresolved V genes and leave the rest unexplained. In all, the sample holds tens of thousands of clones, and over 60% of those were seen once. The top ten hold roughly 7.9% of the sample. Sequencing was done on a sample of blood. These receptors originate from a person aged 45 to 59 with breast cancer.

The chain couples TRBV27 to TRBJ2-7, with 8 bases aligning to TRBD1. The CDR3 spans 16 residues. The junction had 12 bases not matched to a gene; V was cut back by 4 bases and J by 4 bases. Per germline, CDR1 MNHEY and CDR2 SMNVEV (reference sequence). CDR3 nucleotides: TGTGCCAGCAGTTACTTAGGACAGGGCGGGTCTTACGAGCAGTACTTC. It encodes CASSYLGQGGSYEQYF.

Written as DNA, the CDR3 is TGTGCCAGCAGCTCAACAAGGACTAGCGGGAGCTCCTACGAGCAGTACTTC. Its translation: CASSSTRTSGSSYEQYF. J is TRBJ2-7 and V is TRBV11-3; 13 bases map to TRBD2. J gave up 0 bases and V 4 bases, and 6 bases lay outside the gene matches. The length of the CDR3 is 17 residues. The germline gives CDR1 SGHNT, CDR2 YENEEA.

CDR3 residues: CASSQDRASGGNEQFF. The CDR3 nucleotides read TGCGCCAGCAGCCAAGATAGGGCTAGCGGGGGGAATGAGCAGTTCTTC. This chain joins TRBV4-3 and TRBJ2-1, with TRBD2 matching 11 bases. The length of the CDR3 is 16 residues. In germline, CDR1 is LGHNA, CDR2 YSLEER. Unmatched junction bases numbered 5, after V lost 0 bases and J lost 7 bases.

The rearrangement joins TRBV7-3 to TRBJ2-7; 7 positions match TRBD2. Trimming took 5 bases from V and 4 from J; bases not matched to a gene: 11. The CDR3 covers 15 residues. Germline CDR1 SGHTA, CDR2 FQGTGA. The CDR3 nucleotides are TGTGCCAGCAGCATCGGACTAGTTGGAGAATACGAGCAGTACTTC. As protein: CASSIGLVGEYEQYF.

DNA for the CDR3: TGTGCCAGCAGCTCACTAGCGGGAGCAGCAGATACGCAGTATTTT. Its protein product is CASSSLAGAADTQYF. The rearrangement joins TRBV5-6 to TRBJ2-3; TRBD2 aligns across 11 bases. Germline V lookup: CDR1 SGHDT, CDR2 YYEEEE. CDR3 size: 15 residues. Trimming cost V 3 bases and J 4 bases; bases outside gene matches: 4.

CDR3 sequence: CASSLPNRASGVYNEQFF. The CDR3 region has the DNA TGTGCCAGCAGTTTACCAAACCGAGCTAGCGGGGTCTACAATGAGCAGTTCTTC. The chain uses TRBV25-1 and TRBJ2-1; the match to TRBD2 covers 9 bases. Per the germline V gene, CDR1 is MGHDK and CDR2 is SYGVNS. CDR3 length: 18 amino acids. Trimming cost V 5 bases and J 3 bases; bases outside gene matches: 14.

The V call is TRBV5-1, the J call TRBJ2-3, with D perhaps matching TRBD2 (5 bases). V was clipped by 0 bases and J by 2 bases, with 10 bases between them. The CDR3 has 15 amino acids. Germline V gene sequence: CDR1 SGHRS, CDR2 YFSETQ. CDR3 bases: TGCGCCAGCAGCTTGGGAGCAGGACTCACAGATACGCAGTATTTT. It yields the protein CASSLGAGLTDTQYF.

V is TRBV5-6 and J is TRBJ2-5; 10 nucleotides agree with TRBD2. CDR1 and CDR2 from the germline V gene are SGHDT and YYEEEE. V lost 1 base to trimming and J lost 2 bases; unmatched junction nucleotides: 2. The CDR3 length is 15 residues. CDR3 sequence (DNA): TGTGCCAGCAGCTTGAGGACTAGCGGACAAGAGACCCAGTACTTC. Protein: CASSLRTSGQETQYF.

The chain employs TRBV4-1 and TRBJ2-3, with 11 bases aligning to TRBD2. Unmatched junction bases numbered 10, after V lost 6 bases and J lost 2 bases. Germline V gene lookup returns CDR1 MGHRA and CDR2 YSYEKL. The length of the CDR3 is 17 residues. The CDR3 is CASRLSGTSGNTDTQYF. In DNA form, the CDR3 reads TGCGCCAGCAGATTATCCGGGACTAGCGGAAACACAGATACGCAGTATTTT.

This clone has only one observation. The V gene is TRBV5-1, the J gene TRBJ2-3, with TRBD2 identical over 7 bases. Germline loops: CDR1 SGHRS, CDR2 YFSETQ. V dropped 4 bases and J dropped 1; count of bases not matched to a gene: 12. The CDR3 loop spans 17 amino acids. The CDR3 sequence: CASSRRPGGEGTDTQYF. CDR3 nucleotides: TGCGCCAGCAGCCGCCGGCCGGGAGGAGAAGGCACAGATACGCAGTATTTT.

The gene calls are TRBV11-3 and TRBJ2-1; the D is unclear. The germline V gene has CDR1 SGHNT and CDR2 YENEEA. The CDR3 has 13 residues. The V and J ends lost 0 bases and 9 bases respectively, with 9 bases between them. CDR3 nucleotide sequence: TGTGCCAGCAGCTTAGATAATAGAATTGAGCAGTTCTTC. The encoded protein is CASSLDNRIEQFF.

The V gene is TRBV10-3, the J gene TRBJ2-1, with D tentatively TRBD2 (5 bases). V was cut by 0 bases and J by 14 bases, with 11 bases left in between. The CDR3 has 12 amino acids. Germline assignment: CDR1 ENHRY and CDR2 SYGVKD. The CDR3 bases are TGTGCCATCAGTGAGTCCGGGGTCCCAGAGTTCTTC. Its protein product is CAISESGVPEFF.

The V and J genes are TRBV7-9 and TRBJ2-7; 9 bases are shared with TRBD1. From germline, CDR1 is SEHNR and CDR2 FQNEAQ (reference sequence). The trim removed 4 bases at V and 3 bases at J, leaving 7 bases unmatched. This CDR3 spans 15 amino acids. CDR3 amino acids: CASSSGQGPNYEQYF. CDR3 DNA sequence: TGTGCCAGCAGCTCTGGACAGGGGCCTAACTACGAGCAGTACTTC.

The chain couples TRBV6-5 to TRBJ2-3; D might be TRBD2 (5 bases). Germline V gene sequence: CDR1 MNHEY, CDR2 SVGAGI. V was cut by 5 bases and J by 6 bases, with 15 bases left in between. The CDR3 has 14 residues. The chain's CDR3 is CASSTTRRLDTQYF. Here the CDR3 DNA reads TGTGCCAGCAGTACAACTAGGAGGTTGGATACGCAGTATTTT.

This clone has a single count. The J gene is TRBJ1-5, the V gene TRBV4-1, with 7 bases fitting TRBD1. Germline V CDR1 and CDR2: MGHRA, YSYEKL. The V and J ends lost 2 bases and 5 bases, in that order; junction bases with no gene match: 12. The CDR3 has 17 residues. The CDR3 loop is CASSQFFQGVMDQPQHF. Here the CDR3 DNA reads TGCGCCAGCAGCCAATTCTTTCAGGGGGTAATGGATCAGCCCCAGCATTTT.

The CDR3 DNA is TGCGCCAGCAGCCAAGAGGCAGGTGGGAGCAATCAGCCCCAGCATTTT. Translating gives CASSQEAGGSNQPQHF. The chain combines TRBV4-1 with TRBJ1-5; D call uncertain. The germline V gene encodes CDR1 MGHRA and CDR2 YSYEKL. V was clipped by 0 bases and J by 1 base, with 10 bases between them. The CDR3 loop spans 16 amino acids.

The gene calls are TRBV6-1 and TRBJ2-5; 14 bases are a match to TRBD2. CDR1 is MNHNS and CDR2 is SASEGT in the germline V gene. With V trimmed by 0 bases and J by 2 bases, 2 bases remained unmatched. This CDR3 contains 17 residues. The CDR3, as DNA: TGTGCCAGCAGTGAAGCTCGACTAGCGGGGGGGCAAGAGACCCAGTACTTC. Encoded protein: CASSEARLAGGQETQYF.